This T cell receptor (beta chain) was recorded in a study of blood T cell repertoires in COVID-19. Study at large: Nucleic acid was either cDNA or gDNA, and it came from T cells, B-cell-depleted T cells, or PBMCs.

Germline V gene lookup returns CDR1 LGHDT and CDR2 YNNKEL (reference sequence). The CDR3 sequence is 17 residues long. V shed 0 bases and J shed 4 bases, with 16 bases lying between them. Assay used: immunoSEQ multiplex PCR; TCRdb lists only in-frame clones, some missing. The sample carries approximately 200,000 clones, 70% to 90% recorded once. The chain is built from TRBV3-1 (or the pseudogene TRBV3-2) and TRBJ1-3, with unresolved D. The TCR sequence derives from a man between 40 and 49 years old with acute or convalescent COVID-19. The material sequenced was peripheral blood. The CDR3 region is CASSQDITPRSGNTIYF. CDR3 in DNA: TGTGCCAGCAGCCAAGATATAACACCGCGTAGCGGAAACACCATATATTTT.